This T cell receptor (beta chain) originates from a study of vaccination effects on CD4 cells after COVID-19. Overall study findings and caveats: Both infection-induced and vaccine-induced clones contracted markedly at late post-vaccination timepoints.

This clone has only one observation. Its antigen is not identified. Only in-frame clones appear in the TCRdb table, and some are missing; sequencing was by immunoSEQ multiplex PCR. This table holds approximately 29,000 clones, under 85% found once. Sequencing in the ViraFEST assay came after antigen-specific CD4+ T cells had been expanded with viral peptide pools, which were used to stimulate PBMC. Subsequent to roughly 9 days of culture, CD4+ T cells were isolated. According to PCR results, the person was infected with SARS-CoV-2 between March and December 2020. Days 3 and 7 were when half the medium was replaced with IL-2 medium. Germline loops: CDR1 SGHTS, CDR2 YDEGEE. V dropped 2 bases and J dropped 2; count of bases not matched to a gene: 9. This CDR3 region has 16 residues.

The TCR comes from a human donor who had a prior SARS-CoV-2 infection. The chain uses TRBV5-8 and TRBJ2-5, with TRBD1 identical over 7 bases. The specimen comprised CD4+ T cells from PBMCs cultured with a peptide pool, sampled before COVID-19 vaccination. The CDR3 reads CASSFRQGRGQETQYF. The DNA of the CDR3 is TGTGCCAGCAGCTTCCGACAGGGAAGGGGTCAAGAGACCCAGTACTTC.